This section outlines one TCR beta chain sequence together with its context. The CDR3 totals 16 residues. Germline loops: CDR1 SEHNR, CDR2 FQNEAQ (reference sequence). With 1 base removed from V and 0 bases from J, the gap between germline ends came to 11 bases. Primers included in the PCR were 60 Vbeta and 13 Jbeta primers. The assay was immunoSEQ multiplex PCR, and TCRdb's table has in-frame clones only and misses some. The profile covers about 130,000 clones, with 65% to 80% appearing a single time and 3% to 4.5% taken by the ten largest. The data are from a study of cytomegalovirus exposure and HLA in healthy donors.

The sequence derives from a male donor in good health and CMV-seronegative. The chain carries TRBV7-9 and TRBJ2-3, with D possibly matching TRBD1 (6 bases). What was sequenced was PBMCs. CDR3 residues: CASSLGGHSSTDTQYF. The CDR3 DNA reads TGTGCCAGCAGCTTAGGGGGACACTCTAGCACAGATACGCAGTATTTT.